This TCR beta chain was recorded in a study of cytomegalovirus exposure and HLA in healthy donors. Germline values: CDR1 SGHRS, CDR2 YFSETQ. The CDR3 covers 16 residues. The trim removed 1 base at V and 5 bases at J, leaving 9 bases unmatched. It was with 60 Vbeta and 13 Jbeta primers that the PCR ran. Measured with immunoSEQ multiplex PCR; TCRdb has only the in-frame clones, and not every one. Of 100,000 to 150,000 clones in the sample, roughly three quarters are singletons; the top ten hold 0.94%. Sequencing input: PBMCs. The V and J genes are TRBV5-1 and TRBJ2-3; 8 bases map to TRBD2. The sequence derives from a woman aged 60-70 years in good health and CMV-seronegative. The DNA of the CDR3 is TGCGCCAGCAGCTTGTCCTCCAGCGGGGGTCTAGATACGCAGTATTTT. This sequence encodes CASSLSSSGGLDTQYF. Combining the CDR3 with reference TRBV5-1 and TRBJ2-3 gives the whole variable domain KAGVTQTPRYLIKTRGQQVTLSCSPISGHRSVSWYQQTPGQGLQFLFEYFSETQRNKGNFPGRFSGRQFSNSRSEMNVSTLELGDSALYLCASSLSSSGGLDTQYFGPGTRLTVL.